The 18 T cell receptor beta chains presented below share a single source sample, sequenced in a study of OX40 agonist ivuxolimab in advanced cancers. Repertoires were generated with immunoSEQ multiplex PCR, while TCRdb's copy carries only in-frame clones and drops some. Altogether 90,000 to 100,000 clones are present, around 90% being singletons, with the ten largest covering roughly 0.77%. The specimen comprised CD4+ or CD8+ T cells sorted from blood, sampled in a trial of the OX40 agonist ivuxolimab. The source is an adult with an advanced solid tumor such as melanoma, head and neck, liver or kidney cancer.

This clone was seen only a few times. The rearrangement links TRBV5-4 to TRBJ1-2, with 7 bases identical to TRBD1. Germline values: CDR1 SGHNT, CDR2 YYREEE (reference sequence). V shed 4 bases and J 7 bases; nucleotides not matched to a gene: 10. The length of the CDR3 is 14 residues. The CDR3 DNA follows: TGTGCCAGCAGCCCCCAAGGGGGCGCGGCTGGCTACACCTTC. Translation: CASSPQGGAAGYTF.

J is TRBJ1-1 and V is TRBV4-1, with 7 nucleotides matching TRBD1. Losses at the gene ends were 4 bases for V and 4 bases for J; bases not matched to a gene: 12. Germline assignment: CDR1 MGHRA and CDR2 YSYEKL. The CDR3 is 16 amino acids. DNA for the CDR3: TGCGCCAGCAGCCCAATCAGGGGGGCGGGGGTCACTGAAGCTTTCTTT. As protein: CASSPIRGAGVTEAFF.

The chain recombines TRBV30 with TRBJ2-4, with D perhaps TRBD2 (6 bases). CDR1 and CDR2 (germline): GTSNPN, SVGIG (reference sequence). Trimming took off 7 bases at V and 4 bases at J, with 20 bases between the two ends. The CDR3 sequence is 15 residues long. CDR3 nucleotides: TGTGCCTCCCAAGGGAGGATCGGGGAAAAAAACATTCAGTACTTC. Protein sequence: CASQGRIGEKNIQYF.

The chain combines TRBV7-2 with TRBJ2-5, with D maybe TRBD2 (5 bases). V was cut by 5 bases and J by 7 bases, with 14 bases left in between. CDR1 is SGHTA, CDR2 FQGNSA, per germline. This CDR3 has 13 residues. The CDR3 is CASSGGPSGTQYF. The CDR3, as DNA: TGTGCCAGCAGCGGAGGACCGTCTGGGACCCAGTACTTC.

This rearrangement joins TRBV6-1 to TRBJ2-7, with 9 positions matching TRBD1. V lost 1 base to trimming and J lost 3 bases; unmatched junction nucleotides: 4. Germline V gene sequence: CDR1 MNHNS, CDR2 SASEGT. The CDR3 has 15 amino acids. CDR3 coding DNA: TGTGCCAGCAGTGAAGGGACAGGGGCCAACTACGAGCAGTACTTC. It codes for CASSEGTGANYEQYF.

The chain combines TRBV19 with TRBJ2-6, with 7 bases matching TRBD1. The CDR3 covers 14 residues. V lost 6 bases, J lost 2 bases, and 1 base stayed unmatched. In germline, CDR1 is LNHDA, CDR2 SQIVND (reference sequence). In DNA, the CDR3 is TGTGCCAGTAGGGGGACAGCTGGGGCCAACGTCCTGACTTTC. Translation gives CASRGTAGANVLTF.

The chain combines TRBV7-6 with TRBJ2-2; unclear D gene. This CDR3 region has 15 residues. The germline CDR1 and CDR2 sequences are SGHVS and FNYEAQ. V was cut by 3 bases and J by 0 bases, with 8 bases left in between. CDR3 nucleotide sequence: TGTGCCAGCAGCTTCAGTTCTGCGAACACCGGGGAGCTGTTTTTT. Protein product: CASSFSSANTGELFF. Using reference TRBV7-6 and TRBJ2-2 for the parts outside the CDR3, the full variable domain is GAGVSQSPRYKVTKRGQDVALRCDPISGHVSLYWYRQALGQGPEFLTYFNYEAQQDKSGLPNDRFSAERPEGSISTLTIQRTEQRDSAMYRCASSFSSANTGELFFGEGSRLTVL.

The chain links TRBV7-2 to TRBJ2-1, with TRBD2 matching 12 bases. The CDR3 is 17 amino acids. V lost 0 bases and J lost 3; bases outside the gene matches: 3. Per germline, CDR1 SGHTA and CDR2 FQGNSA. The CDR3 sequence: CASSLARTSGVYNEQFF. The CDR3 coding sequence is TGTGCCAGCAGCTTAGCTCGGACTAGCGGGGTCTACAATGAGCAGTTCTTC.

This clone was seen a handful of times. V usage is TRBV5-1 and J usage is TRBJ2-5, with 9 bases identical to TRBD1. CDR1 and CDR2 from the germline V gene are SGHRS and YFSETQ. The ends lost 4 bases at V and 0 bases at J; junction bases unmatched: 7. This CDR3 contains 16 residues. For the CDR3, the DNA is TGCGCCAGCAGCCGTATGGGACAGGGAAACCAAGAGACCCAGTACTTC. Translating it yields CASSRMGQGNQETQYF.

The rearrangement links TRBV6-4 to TRBJ1-4; D gene ambiguous. Germline V gene data show CDR1 as MRHNA and CDR2 as SNTAGT. CDR3 length equals 13 residues. V lost 9 bases and J lost 0, with 8 bases in between. CDR3 amino acids: CASLTATNEKLFF. The CDR3 nucleotides are TGTGCCAGTCTCACTGCAACTAATGAAAAACTGTTTTTT.

The gene calls are TRBV11-2 and TRBJ1-1; D uncertain. CDR1 and CDR2 from the germline V gene are SGHAT and FQNNGV. V gave up 1 base and J gave up 1 base, with 7 bases separating them. This CDR3 has 14 residues. CDR3 in amino acids: CASSLGVKNTEAFF. The CDR3 DNA follows: TGTGCCAGCAGCTTAGGGGTGAAGAACACTGAAGCTTTCTTT.

The chain employs TRBV7-9 and TRBJ1-2, with D possibly matching TRBD1 (6 bases). The CDR3 has 17 residues. V was shortened by 0 bases and J by 3 bases, with 17 bases between the two germline ends. Germline CDR1 and CDR2: SEHNR and FQNEAQ (reference sequence). For the CDR3, the DNA is TGTGCCAGCAGCTTAGCCGGAGGGACAACTTCTCACTATGGCTACACCTTC. This sequence encodes CASSLAGGTTSHYGYTF.

J is TRBJ2-7 and V is TRBV21-1; TRBD1, the table's D call, was not compared with the DNA. TRBV21-1 is tagged as a pseudogene. This CDR3 is built from 17 residues. The CDR3 sequence: CASSKICWARKYYEQYF. The CDR3 nucleotides are TGTGCCAGCAGCAAGATTTGTTGGGCCAGGAAATACTACGAGCAGTACTTC.

The chain has TRBV2 and TRBJ2-7; D may be TRBD1 (7 bases). V gave up 6 bases and J gave up 3 bases, with 15 bases separating them. The germline gives CDR1 SNHLY, CDR2 FYNNEI. This CDR3 has 14 residues. CDR3: CASRARQGGYEQYF. The CDR3 region has the DNA TGTGCCAGCAGGGCCCGACAGGGAGGCTACGAGCAGTACTTC.

The chain couples TRBV10-3 to TRBJ1-2; TRBD1 might be the D (5 bases). Germline CDR1 and CDR2: ENHRY and SYGVKD. CDR3 length equals 16 residues. V was shortened by 4 bases and J by 3 bases, with 18 bases between the two germline ends. The CDR3 reads CAISAGAGGRDYGYTF. The CDR3, as DNA: TGTGCCATCAGTGCTGGGGCTGGAGGCAGAGACTATGGCTACACCTTC.

The V gene is TRBV5-1, the J gene TRBJ2-3; possibly TRBD2 for D (6 bases). V was shortened by 4 bases and J by 0 bases, with 15 bases between the two germline ends. The CDR3 sequence is 16 residues long. Per the germline V gene, CDR1 is SGHRS and CDR2 is YFSETQ. CDR3 region: CASSAIPGLSTDTQYF. CDR3 coding DNA: TGCGCCAGCAGCGCCATCCCGGGACTTAGCACAGATACGCAGTATTTT.

The chain is built from TRBV6-5 and TRBJ2-4, with 7 bases matching TRBD1. The CDR3 sequence is 12 residues long. Losses at the gene ends were 7 bases for V and 7 bases for J; bases not matched to a gene: 4. In germline, CDR1 is MNHEY, CDR2 SVGAGI. The CDR3 region is CASKGADNIQYF. CDR3 in DNA: TGTGCCAGCAAGGGGGCGGATAACATTCAGTACTTC.

This chain joins TRBV5-6 and TRBJ1-1; D call uncertain. V was shortened by 0 bases and J by 10 bases, with 7 bases between the two germline ends. This CDR3 has 11 residues. Germline CDR1 and CDR2: SGHDT and YYEEEE. CDR3 in amino acids: CASSLDGLAFF. The CDR3 DNA sequence: TGTGCCAGCAGCTTGGACGGATTAGCTTTCTTT.